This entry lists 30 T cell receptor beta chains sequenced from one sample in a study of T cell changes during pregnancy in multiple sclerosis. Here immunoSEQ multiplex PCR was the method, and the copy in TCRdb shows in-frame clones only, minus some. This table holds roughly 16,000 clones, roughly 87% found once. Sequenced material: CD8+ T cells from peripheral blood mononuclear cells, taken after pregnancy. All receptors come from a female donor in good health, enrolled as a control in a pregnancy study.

The CDR3 protein is CASSPIKGSSQFF. CDR3 coding DNA: TGTGCCAGCTCACCCATAAAAGGGAGTTCGCAGTTCTTC. This rearrangement joins TRBV18 to TRBJ2-1; D possibly corresponds to TRBD2 (5 bases). The CDR3 loop spans 13 amino acids. The germline V gene has CDR1 KGHSH and CDR2 LQKENI. Between the trimmed V and J ends, which lost 3 bases and 12 bases, there was a span of 15 bases.

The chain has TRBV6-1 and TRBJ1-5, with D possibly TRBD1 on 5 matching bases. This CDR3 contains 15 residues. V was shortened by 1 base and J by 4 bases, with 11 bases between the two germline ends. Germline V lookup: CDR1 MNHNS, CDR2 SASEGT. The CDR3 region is CASSEDPGLNQPQHF. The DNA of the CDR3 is TGTGCCAGCAGTGAAGATCCAGGGCTAAATCAGCCCCAGCATTTT.

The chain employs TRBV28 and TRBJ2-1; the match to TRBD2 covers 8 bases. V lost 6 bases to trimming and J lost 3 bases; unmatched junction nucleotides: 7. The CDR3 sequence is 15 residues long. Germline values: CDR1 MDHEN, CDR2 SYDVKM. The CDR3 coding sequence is TGTGCCAGCAGCCCGGGACTAGGAAGCTACAATGAGCAGTTCTTC. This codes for CASSPGLGSYNEQFF. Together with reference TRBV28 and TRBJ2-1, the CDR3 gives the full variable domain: DVKVTQSSRYLVKRTGEKVFLECVQDMDHENMFWYRQDPGLGLRLIYFSYDVKMKEKGDIPEGYSVSREKKERFSLILESASTNQTSMYLCASSPGLGSYNEQFFGPGTRLTVL.

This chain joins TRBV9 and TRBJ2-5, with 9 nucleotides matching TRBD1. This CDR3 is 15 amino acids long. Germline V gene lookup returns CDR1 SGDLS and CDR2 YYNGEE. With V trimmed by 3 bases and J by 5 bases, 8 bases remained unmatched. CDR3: CASSDAGTGLETQYF. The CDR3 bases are TGTGCCAGCAGCGACGCCGGGACAGGGCTTGAGACCCAGTACTTC.

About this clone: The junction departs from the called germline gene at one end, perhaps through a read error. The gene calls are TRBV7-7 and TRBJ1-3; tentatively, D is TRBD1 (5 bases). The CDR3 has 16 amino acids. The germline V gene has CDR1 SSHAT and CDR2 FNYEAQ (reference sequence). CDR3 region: CASSLAGGETGNTIYF. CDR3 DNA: TGTGCTAGCAGCTTAGCAGGAGGGGAGACTGGAAACACCATATATTTT. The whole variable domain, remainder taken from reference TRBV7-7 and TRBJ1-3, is GAGVSQSPRYKVTKRGQDVTLRCDPISSHATLYWYQQALGQGPEFLTYFNYEAQPDKSGLPSDRFSAERPEGSISTLTIQRTEQRDSAMYRCASSLAGGETGNTIYFGEGSWLTVV.

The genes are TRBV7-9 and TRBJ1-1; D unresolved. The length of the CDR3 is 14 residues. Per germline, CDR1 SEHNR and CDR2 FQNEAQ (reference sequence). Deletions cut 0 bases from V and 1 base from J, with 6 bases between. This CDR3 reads CASSLAAENTEAFF. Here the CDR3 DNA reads TGTGCCAGCAGCTTAGCCGCAGAGAACACTGAAGCTTTCTTT.

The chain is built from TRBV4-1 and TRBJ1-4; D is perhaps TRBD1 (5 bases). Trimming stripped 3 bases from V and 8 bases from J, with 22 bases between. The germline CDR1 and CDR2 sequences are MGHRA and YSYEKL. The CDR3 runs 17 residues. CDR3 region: CASSHGAGPGVWEKLFF. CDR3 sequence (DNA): TGCGCCAGCAGCCATGGGGCAGGGCCGGGGGTTTGGGAAAAACTGTTTTTT.

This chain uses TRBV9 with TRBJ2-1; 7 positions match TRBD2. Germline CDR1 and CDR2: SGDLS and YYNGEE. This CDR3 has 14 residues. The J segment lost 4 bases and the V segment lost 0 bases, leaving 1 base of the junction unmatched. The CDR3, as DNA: TGTGCCAGCAGCGTAGGGGGGGGTTACAATGAGCAGTTCTTC. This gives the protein CASSVGGGYNEQFF.

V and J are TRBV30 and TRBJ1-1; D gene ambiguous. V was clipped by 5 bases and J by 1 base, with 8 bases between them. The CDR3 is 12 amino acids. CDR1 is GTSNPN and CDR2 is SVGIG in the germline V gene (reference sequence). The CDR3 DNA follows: TGTGCCTGGGGAGAGGGGAACACTGAAGCTTTCTTT. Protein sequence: CAWGEGNTEAFF.

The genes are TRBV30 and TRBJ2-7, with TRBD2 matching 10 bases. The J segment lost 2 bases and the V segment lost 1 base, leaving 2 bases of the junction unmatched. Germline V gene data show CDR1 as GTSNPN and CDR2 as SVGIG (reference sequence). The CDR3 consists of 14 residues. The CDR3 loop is CAWSAGLAAYEQYF. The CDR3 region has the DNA TGTGCCTGGAGTGCCGGACTAGCGGCCTACGAGCAGTACTTC.

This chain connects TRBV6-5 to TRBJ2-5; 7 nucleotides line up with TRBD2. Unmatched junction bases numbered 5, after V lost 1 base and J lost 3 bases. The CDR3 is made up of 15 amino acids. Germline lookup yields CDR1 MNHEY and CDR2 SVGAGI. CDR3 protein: CASSYLGTMEETQYF. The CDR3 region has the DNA TGTGCCAGCAGTTACTTGGGGACTATGGAAGAGACCCAGTACTTC.

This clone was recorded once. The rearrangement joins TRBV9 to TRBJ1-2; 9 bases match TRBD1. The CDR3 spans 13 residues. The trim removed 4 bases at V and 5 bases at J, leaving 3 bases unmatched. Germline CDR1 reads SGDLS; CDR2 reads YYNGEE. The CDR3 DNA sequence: TGTGCCAGCAGCCGGGGACAGGGTTATGGCTACACCTTC. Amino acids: CASSRGQGYGYTF.

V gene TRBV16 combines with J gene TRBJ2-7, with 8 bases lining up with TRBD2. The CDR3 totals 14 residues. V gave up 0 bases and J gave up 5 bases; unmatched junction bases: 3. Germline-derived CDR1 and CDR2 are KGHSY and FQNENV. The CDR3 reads CASSQSGTRNEQYF. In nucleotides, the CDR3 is TGTGCCAGCAGCCAATCCGGGACTAGAAACGAGCAGTACTTC.

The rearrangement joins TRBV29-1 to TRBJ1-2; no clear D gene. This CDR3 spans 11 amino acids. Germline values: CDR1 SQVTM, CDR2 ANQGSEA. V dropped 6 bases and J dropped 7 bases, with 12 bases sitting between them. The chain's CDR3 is CSVGDGVGYTF. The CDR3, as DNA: TGCAGCGTCGGGGATGGGGTTGGCTACACCTTC.

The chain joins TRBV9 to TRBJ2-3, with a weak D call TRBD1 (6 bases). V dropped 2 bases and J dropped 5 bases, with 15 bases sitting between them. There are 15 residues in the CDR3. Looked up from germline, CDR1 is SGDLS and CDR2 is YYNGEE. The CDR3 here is CASSVGALLEDTQYF. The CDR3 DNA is TGTGCCAGCAGCGTGGGGGCCCTGCTTGAAGATACGCAGTATTTT.

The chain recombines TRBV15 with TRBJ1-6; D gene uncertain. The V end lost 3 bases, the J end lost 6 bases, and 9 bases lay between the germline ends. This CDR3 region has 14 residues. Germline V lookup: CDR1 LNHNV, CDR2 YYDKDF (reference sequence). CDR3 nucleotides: TGTGCCACCAGCAGCCCTGGGAGTAATTCACCCCTCCACTTT. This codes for CATSSPGSNSPLHF.

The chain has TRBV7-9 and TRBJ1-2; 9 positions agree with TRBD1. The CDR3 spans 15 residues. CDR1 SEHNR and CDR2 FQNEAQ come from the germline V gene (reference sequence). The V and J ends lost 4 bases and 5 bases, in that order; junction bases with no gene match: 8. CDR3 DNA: TGTGCCAGCAGCTGGACAGGGGACTGGAGGTATGGCTACACCTTC. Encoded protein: CASSWTGDWRYGYTF.

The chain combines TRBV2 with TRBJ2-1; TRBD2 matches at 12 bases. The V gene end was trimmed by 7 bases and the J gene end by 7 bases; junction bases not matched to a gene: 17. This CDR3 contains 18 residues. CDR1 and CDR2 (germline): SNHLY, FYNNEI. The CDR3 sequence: CASTQGRLAGGSGNEQFF. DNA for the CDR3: TGTGCCAGCACCCAGGGGCGGCTAGCGGGAGGGTCAGGGAATGAGCAGTTCTTC.

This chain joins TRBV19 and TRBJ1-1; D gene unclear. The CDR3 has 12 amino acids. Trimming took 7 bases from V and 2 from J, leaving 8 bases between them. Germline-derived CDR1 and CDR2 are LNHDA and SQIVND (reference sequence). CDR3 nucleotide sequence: TGTGCCAGTACCCTCGGTAACACTGAAGCTTTCTTT. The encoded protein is CASTLGNTEAFF. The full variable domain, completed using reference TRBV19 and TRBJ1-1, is DGGITQSPKYLFRKEGQNVTLSCEQNLNHDAMYWYRQDPGQGLRLIYYSQIVNDFQKGDIAEGYSVSREKKESFPLTVTSAQKNPTAFYLCASTLGNTEAFFGQGTRLTVV.

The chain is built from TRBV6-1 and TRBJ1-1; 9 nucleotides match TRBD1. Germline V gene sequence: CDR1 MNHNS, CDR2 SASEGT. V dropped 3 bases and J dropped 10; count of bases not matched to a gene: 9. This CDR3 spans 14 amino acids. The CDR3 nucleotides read TGTGCCAGCAGTGAGTGGGGACAGGGTATTCGAGCTTTCTTT. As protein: CASSEWGQGIRAFF.

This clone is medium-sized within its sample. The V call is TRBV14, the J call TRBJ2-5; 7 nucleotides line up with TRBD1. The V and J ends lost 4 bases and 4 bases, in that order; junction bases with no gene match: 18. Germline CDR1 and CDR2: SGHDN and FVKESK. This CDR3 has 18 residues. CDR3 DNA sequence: TGTGCCAGCAGCCGGTCCGAAGACAGGGTGGGGCTGCGAGAGACCCAGTACTTC. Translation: CASSRSEDRVGLRETQYF.

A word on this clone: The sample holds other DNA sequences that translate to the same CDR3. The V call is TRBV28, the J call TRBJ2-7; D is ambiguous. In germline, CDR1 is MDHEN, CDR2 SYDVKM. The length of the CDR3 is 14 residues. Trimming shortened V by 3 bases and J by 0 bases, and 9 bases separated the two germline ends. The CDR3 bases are TGTGCCAGCAGTTTGTCAGGCAGCTCCTACGAGCAGTACTTC. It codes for CASSLSGSSYEQYF.

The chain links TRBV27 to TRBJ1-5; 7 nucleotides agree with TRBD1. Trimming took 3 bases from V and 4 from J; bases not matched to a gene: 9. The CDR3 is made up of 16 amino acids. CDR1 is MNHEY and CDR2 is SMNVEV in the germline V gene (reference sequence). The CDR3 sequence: CASSFSPRDRNQPQHF. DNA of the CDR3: TGTGCCAGCAGTTTCTCCCCCCGGGACAGAAATCAGCCCCAGCATTTT.

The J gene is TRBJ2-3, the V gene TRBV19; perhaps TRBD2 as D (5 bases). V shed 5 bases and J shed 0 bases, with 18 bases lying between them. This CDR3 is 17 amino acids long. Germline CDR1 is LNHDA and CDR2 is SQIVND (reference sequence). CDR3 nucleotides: TGTGCCAGTAGTCTAACGGACGAGGGCCCTAGCACAGATACGCAGTATTTT. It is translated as CASSLTDEGPSTDTQYF.

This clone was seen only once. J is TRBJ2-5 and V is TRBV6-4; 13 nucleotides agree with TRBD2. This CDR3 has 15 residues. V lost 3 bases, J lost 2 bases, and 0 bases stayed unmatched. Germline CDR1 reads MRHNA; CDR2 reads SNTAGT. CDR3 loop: CASSETSGGQETQYF. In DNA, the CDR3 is TGTGCCAGCAGTGAGACTAGCGGGGGGCAAGAGACCCAGTACTTC.

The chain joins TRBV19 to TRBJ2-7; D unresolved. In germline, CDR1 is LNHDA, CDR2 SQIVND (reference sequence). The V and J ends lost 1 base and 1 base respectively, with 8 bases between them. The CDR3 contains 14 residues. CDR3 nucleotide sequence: TGTGCCAGTAGTATAGTGACGGGTTCCTACGAGCAGTACTTC. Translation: CASSIVTGSYEQYF.

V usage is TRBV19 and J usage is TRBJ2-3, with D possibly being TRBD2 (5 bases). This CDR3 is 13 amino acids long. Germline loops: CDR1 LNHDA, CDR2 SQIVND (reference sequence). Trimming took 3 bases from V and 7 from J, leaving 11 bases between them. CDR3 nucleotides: TGTGCCAGTAGTATCGCCCTAGCAAATACGCAGTATTTT. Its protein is CASSIALANTQYF.

The CDR3 bases are TGTGCCAGCAGTGACTCTGCGGGGGTGGGTGATACGCAGTATTTT. Protein: CASSDSAGVGDTQYF. The rearrangement uses TRBV6-4 and TRBJ2-3; 7 bases align to TRBD2. Trimming at V came to 0 bases and at J to 6 bases, leaving 6 bases not matched to a gene. CDR1 is MRHNA, CDR2 SNTAGT, per germline. This CDR3 has 15 residues.

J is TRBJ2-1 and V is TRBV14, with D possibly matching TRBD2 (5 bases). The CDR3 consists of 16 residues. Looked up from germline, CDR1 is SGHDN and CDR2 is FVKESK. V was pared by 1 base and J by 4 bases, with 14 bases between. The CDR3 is CASSQALEGRYNEQFF. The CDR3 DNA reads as TGTGCCAGCAGCCAAGCTTTAGAGGGCCGTTACAATGAGCAGTTCTTC.

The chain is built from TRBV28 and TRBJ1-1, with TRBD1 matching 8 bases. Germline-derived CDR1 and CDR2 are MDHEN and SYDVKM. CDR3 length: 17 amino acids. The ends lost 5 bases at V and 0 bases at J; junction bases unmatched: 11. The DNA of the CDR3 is TGTGCCAGCAGTGCAGTCCCGGGACAGGTATTGAACACTGAAGCTTTCTTT. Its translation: CASSAVPGQVLNTEAFF. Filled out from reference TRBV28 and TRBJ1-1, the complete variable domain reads DVKVTQSSRYLVKRTGEKVFLECVQDMDHENMFWYRQDPGLGLRLIYFSYDVKMKEKGDIPEGYSVSREKKERFSLILESASTNQTSMYLCASSAVPGQVLNTEAFFGQGTRLTVV.